These 6 T cell receptor beta chains were all obtained from the same sample, sequenced in a study of blood T cells in healthy people across ages. Primers used in a second PCR of about 7 to 11 cycles were a sample-barcoded 5' primer and a J-beta primer mix. TCRdb fed the 5' RACE reads into MiXCR, producing one record per CDR3 protein. The data contain around 280,000 distinct CDR3 sequences, 25% to 30% of them seen just once; the ten biggest clones take up 29%. Sequencing was done on a sample of blood. The receptor set was obtained from a woman aged 65 to 85 in good health.

V and J are TRBV4-2 and TRBJ2-3; the match to TRBD2 covers 9 bases. The ends lost 5 bases at V and 2 bases at J; junction bases unmatched: 8. Germline values: CDR1 LGHNA, CDR2 YNFKEQ. This CDR3 spans 16 amino acids. Written as DNA, the CDR3 is TGTGCCAGCAGCGGGGTAGCGGGAGACTCCACAGATACGCAGTATTTT. This codes for CASSGVAGDSTDTQYF.

The J gene is TRBJ1-5, the V gene TRBV20-1; possibly TRBD1 for D (6 bases). V was clipped by 3 bases and J by 4 bases, with 16 bases between them. CDR1 and CDR2 (germline): DFQATT, SNEGSKA (reference sequence). CDR3 length equals 15 residues. CDR3 nucleotides: TGCAGTGCTAGTAACGGCGGGGGCGCGAATCAGCCCCAGCATTTT. Translating gives CSASNGGGANQPQHF.

This clonotype came up many times. The chain is built from TRBV14 and TRBJ2-7; unclear D gene. This CDR3 is built from 13 residues. Germline CDR1 reads SGHDN; CDR2 reads FVKESK. V was trimmed by 2 bases and J by 6 bases, leaving 11 bases between them. The CDR3 nucleotides are TGTGCCAGCAGCCAATACACTGTTCGCGAGCAGTACTTC. This translates into CASSQYTVREQYF.

The chain has TRBV20-1 and TRBJ2-5; 8 bases match TRBD1. The CDR3 is 16 amino acids. CDR1 is DFQATT, CDR2 SNEGSKA, per germline (reference sequence). Trimming removed 1 base from V and 2 bases from J; junction bases left unmatched: 9. CDR3 coding DNA: TGCAGTGCTAGAGTGGAGGACAGGGTTTTTCAAGAGACCCAGTACTTC. It codes for CSARVEDRVFQETQYF.

The chain couples TRBV7-2 to TRBJ2-5; 7 nucleotides match TRBD2. The CDR3 is 15 residues long. CDR1 and CDR2 from the germline V gene are SGHTA and FQGNSA. The V gene end was trimmed by 5 bases and the J gene end by 7 bases; junction bases not matched to a gene: 13. CDR3: CASSEASSGQGTQYF. The CDR3 coding sequence is TGTGCCAGCAGCGAGGCCTCTAGCGGTCAGGGGACCCAGTACTTC.

Turning to this clonotype: A much larger clone differs by one base, so this may be a read error. No conserved phenylalanine or tryptophan ends this CDR3, so it is likely a read error. CDR3 amino acids: CASSPPSTEAFS. CDR3 nucleotide sequence: TGTGCCAGCAGCCCACCGAGCACTGAAGCTTTCTCT. The chain carries TRBV9 and TRBJ1-1; D remains ambiguous. The V end was cut by 4 bases, the J end by 4 bases, with 8 bases between. CDR3 length: 12 residues. CDR1 is SGDLS and CDR2 is YYNGEE in the germline V gene.